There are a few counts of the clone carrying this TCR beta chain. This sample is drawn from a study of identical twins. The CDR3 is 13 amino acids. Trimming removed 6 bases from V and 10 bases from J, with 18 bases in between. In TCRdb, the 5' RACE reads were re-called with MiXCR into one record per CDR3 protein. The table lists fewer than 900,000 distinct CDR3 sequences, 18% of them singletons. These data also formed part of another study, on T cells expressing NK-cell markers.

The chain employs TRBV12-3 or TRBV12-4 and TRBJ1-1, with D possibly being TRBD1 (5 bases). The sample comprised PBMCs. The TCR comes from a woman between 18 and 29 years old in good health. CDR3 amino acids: CASSPQGGGIAFF. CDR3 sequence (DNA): TGTGCCAGCAGCCCCCAAGGCGGGGGAATAGCTTTCTTT.